Listed here is a single TCR beta chain. Its antigen is not identified. Profiled with immunoSEQ multiplex PCR; TCRdb holds only in-frame clones, not every one. The table includes about 1.1 million clones, more than 75% detected once. This sample is drawn from a study of shared clonotypes between healthy human individuals. Study observations and caveats: Rarefaction demonstrated incomplete sorted-subset sequencing despite large depth. Researchers sampled blood only, noting tissue repertoires likely differ.

V gave up 7 bases and J gave up 0 bases; unmatched junction bases: 14. The CDR3 covers 17 residues. Germline-derived CDR1 and CDR2 are LNHDA and SQIVND (reference sequence). The chain couples TRBV19 to TRBJ1-1, with TRBD1 matching 7 bases. Sequences were obtained from memory CD4+ T cells from PBMCs. Subset noted: CD45RA-negative fraction. The origin of this receptor is a man between 18 and 29 years old in good health. Some clones in this sample may be carry-over from other donors' samples. This chain's CDR3 is CASNSAGTVFMNTEAFF. The CDR3 DNA follows: TGTGCCAGTAACTCTGCCGGGACAGTTTTCATGAACACTGAAGCTTTCTTT. The variable domain in full, with the rest retrieved from reference TRBV19 and TRBJ1-1, is DGGITQSPKYLFRKEGQNVTLSCEQNLNHDAMYWYRQDPGQGLRLIYYSQIVNDFQKGDIAEGYSVSREKKESFPLTVTSAQKNPTAFYLCASNSAGTVFMNTEAFFGQGTRLTVV.